The 11 T cell receptor beta chains presented below share a single source sample, sequenced in a study of tumor-infiltrating lymphocytes in primary liver carcinoma. Making TCR beta cDNA involved approximately 510 ng total RNA and a constant-region primer. Researchers made the TCR beta libraries by running three nested multiplex PCR rounds with slightly modified ARM-PCR. A C-beta reverse primer was combined with TRBV1-TRBV30 forward primers in the first two PCR rounds, and each round had roughly 11 cycles. TCRdb reprocessed the multiplex PCR reads with MiXCR, giving one entry per CDR3 protein. The sample comprises around 330,000 distinct CDR3 sequences, 65% of which are singletons, and around 9.5% rests with the top ten. Unsorted whole blood yielded the blood RNA, and germline DNA was also extracted. Sequenced sample: peripheral blood. The receptor source for this set is a man aged 35 to 55 with primary liver carcinoma and hepatitis B virus infection.

Details on this clonotype: Because the CDR3 is missing its conserved closing phenylalanine or tryptophan, this is likely a read error. V and J are TRBV11-1 and TRBJ2-2; the D gene is possibly TRBD1 (6 bases). Germline-derived CDR1 and CDR2 are SGHAT and FQDESV (reference sequence). Trimming took 11 bases from V and 6 from J, leaving 13 bases between them. The length of the CDR3 is 12 residues. CDR3 nucleotide sequence: TGTGCCTGCAACCAGGGGTCCGGGGAGCTGTTTTAT. This translates into CACNQGSGELFY.

This clonotype was found many times. The chain recombines TRBV4-1 with TRBJ2-7; 7 nucleotides match TRBD2. Germline V gives CDR1 MGHRA, CDR2 YSYEKL. V trimming: 0 bases; J trimming: 4 bases; junction bases outside the gene matches: 6. This CDR3 is built from 15 residues. The CDR3 DNA sequence: TGCGCCAGCAGCCAAGAGGGGGACTACCTTTACGAGCAGTACTTC. It yields the protein CASSQEGDYLYEQYF.

About this clonotype itself: Just one base apart from a much larger clone, this may be a read error. The rearrangement links TRBV6-2 or TRBV6-3 to TRBJ2-2, with a possible D match to TRBD2 (6 bases). The CDR3 consists of 14 residues. Germline V gene sequence: CDR1 MNHEY, CDR2 SVGEGT. V lost 11 bases, J lost 4 bases, and 17 bases lay in between. The CDR3 sequence is CAFITGGSTGELFF. The CDR3 DNA follows: TGTGCCTTTATTACAGGAGGGAGCACCGGGGAGCTGTTTTTT.

The CDR3 nucleotides are TGTGCCATCAGCCCGGGACTAGCGGGAGGTGGCACGCAGTATTTT. This codes for CAISPGLAGGGTQYF. The V gene is TRBV10-3, the J gene TRBJ2-3; 15 bases fit TRBD2. V lost 6 bases, J lost 9 bases, and 7 bases stayed unmatched. The CDR3 contains 15 residues. Per the germline V gene, CDR1 is ENHRY and CDR2 is SYGVKD.

Ten or more counts support this clonotype. V and J are TRBV6-5 and TRBJ2-1; D not resolved. The V gene's germline CDR1 is MNHEY and CDR2 SVGAGI. V dropped 6 bases and J dropped 2 bases, with 11 bases sitting between them. This CDR3 contains 14 residues. This CDR3 reads CASRPSQTYNEQFF. The CDR3 nucleotides read TGTGCCAGCAGGCCGAGTCAAACCTACAATGAGCAGTTCTTC.

The gene calls are TRBV28 and TRBJ1-2, with 9 bases that match TRBD1. Trimming cost V 3 bases and J 4 bases; bases outside gene matches: 9. CDR3 length equals 16 residues. Germline V gene sequence: CDR1 MDHEN, CDR2 SYDVKM. The CDR3 here is CASSLVGQGRFYGYTF. The CDR3 region has the DNA TGTGCCAGCAGTTTGGTTGGACAGGGGAGATTCTATGGCTACACCTTC.

On this clonotype: A read error may account for a junction end that differs from germline. This chain links TRBV10-2 with TRBJ2-3, with 10 bases identical to TRBD2. Germline V gives CDR1 WSHSY, CDR2 SAAADI. The CDR3 has 14 amino acids. The CDR3 sequence: CATLPSGRTDRQYF. CDR3 nucleotides: TGCGCCACCCTACCTAGCGGGAGAACAGATAGGCAGTATTTT.

Regarding this clonotype: Since a much larger clone is just one base distant, this may be a read error. The chain joins TRBV6-6 to TRBJ1-5; TRBD1 is a possible D gene (6 bases). This CDR3 contains 17 residues. CDR1 is MNHNY and CDR2 is SVGAGI in the germline V gene (reference sequence). CDR3 in DNA: TGTGTCAGCAGTTACTCTGCAGGGGCGGAAAGCAATCAGCCCCAGCATTTT. This sequence encodes CVSSYSAGAESNQPQHF.

This clonotype was detected only a few times. The chain is built from TRBV6-2 or TRBV6-3 and TRBJ2-2; the match to TRBD2 covers 12 bases. CDR1 is MNHEY and CDR2 is SVGEGT in the germline V gene. V gave up 6 bases and J gave up 0 bases; unmatched junction bases: 5. The CDR3 loop spans 17 amino acids. Written as DNA, the CDR3 is TGTGCCAGCAGCTGGACTAGCGGGGTCGCGAACACCGGGGAGCTGTTTTTT. It specifies CASSWTSGVANTGELFF.

A word on this clonotype: This may stem from a read error, because a much larger clone lies one nucleotide away. The chain is built from TRBV6-2 or TRBV6-3 and TRBJ2-7, with 9 bases matching TRBD2. The germline CDR1 and CDR2 sequences are MNHEY and SVGEGT. The CDR3 is made up of 15 amino acids. V was clipped by 4 bases and J by 3 bases; unmatched bases: 7. The CDR3 nucleotides read TGTGCCAGCAGTTCTTGGGGACTAGCAATCTACGAGCAGTACTTC. It codes for CASSSWGLAIYEQYF.

Notes on this clonotype: In this CDR3 the conserved last residue, phenylalanine or tryptophan, is missing, so a read error is likely. CDR3 sequence: CASSSTPDSYEQYL. The DNA of the CDR3 is TGTGCCAGCAGTTCAACCCCAGACTCCTACGAGCAGTACCTC. V usage is TRBV12-3 or TRBV12-4 and J usage is TRBJ2-7; no reliable D call. The CDR3 contains 14 residues. The V end was cut by 4 bases, the J end by 0 bases, with 10 bases between.